These T cell receptor beta chains were read from a single sample in a study of shared clonotypes between healthy human individuals. Using immunoSEQ multiplex PCR, the repertoire was profiled, and TCRdb retains in-frame clones only, with some absent. This repertoire shows millions of clones, about 95% found once; its top ten account for roughly 1%. Sequenced sample: naive CD8+ T cells sorted from blood. The receptor source for this set is a man aged 18-30 years in good health. Both conserved end residues are part of each CDR3. The order of the fields is J gene, D gene, clone size, V gene, CDR3 protein, CDR3 DNA. A D gene is named only where the DNA matches it firmly. Some rows mark clone size as missing; the rest say once, few, many or name a class of expanded clone.

J gene: TRBJ2-7
D gene: NA
clone size: NA
V gene: TRBV2
CDR3 protein: CASSETRYEQYF
CDR3 DNA: TGTGCCAGCAGTGAGACACGCTACGAGCAGTACTTC

J gene: TRBJ1-5
D gene: NA
clone size: NA
V gene: TRBV30
CDR3 protein: CAWSVEPGQPQHF
CDR3 DNA: TGTGCCTGGAGTGTAGAGCCCGGGCAGCCCCAGCATTTT

J gene: TRBJ2-7
D gene: NA
clone size: NA
V gene: TRBV9
CDR3 protein: CASSLEGTPRYEQYF
CDR3 DNA: TGTGCCAGCAGCCTAGAAGGGACTCCGAGGTACGAGCAGTACTTC

J gene: TRBJ1-6
D gene: NA
clone size: NA
V gene: TRBV7-8
CDR3 protein: CASSSKGGGWSSYNSPLHF
CDR3 DNA: TGTGCCAGCAGCTCCAAGGGGGGGGGATGGAGCTCCTATAATTCACCCCTCCACTTT

J gene: TRBJ2-7
D gene: TRBD1
clone size: once
V gene: TRBV4-1
CDR3 protein: CASSQEPGTVSSYEQYF
CDR3 DNA: TGCGCCAGCAGCCAAGAGCCCGGGACAGTGAGCTCCTACGAGCAGTACTTC

J gene: TRBJ2-7
D gene: TRBD1
clone size: NA
V gene: TRBV5-1
CDR3 protein: CASSWDRDSAYEQYF
CDR3 DNA: TGCGCCAGCAGCTGGGACCGGGACAGCGCCTACGAGCAGTACTTC

J gene: TRBJ1-4
D gene: NA
clone size: NA
V gene: TRBV27
CDR3 protein: CASRLGGLVGEKLFF
CDR3 DNA: TGTGCCAGCAGGTTGGGGGGGCTCGTGGGTGAAAAACTGTTTTTT

J gene: TRBJ2-2
D gene: NA
clone size: once
V gene: TRBV5-4
CDR3 protein: CASSSEDGELFF
CDR3 DNA: TGTGCCAGCAGCTCAGAAGATGGGGAGCTGTTTTTT

J gene: TRBJ1-2
D gene: NA
clone size: NA
V gene: TRBV9
CDR3 protein: CASYRAGDYGYTF
CDR3 DNA: TGTGCCAGCTACCGCGCAGGGGACTATGGCTACACCTTC

J gene: TRBJ1-4
D gene: NA
clone size: NA
V gene: TRBV10-1
CDR3 protein: CARPMGNANEKLFF
CDR3 DNA: TGCGCCAGACCCATGGGGAATGCTAATGAAAAACTGTTTTTT

J gene: TRBJ1-2
D gene: NA
clone size: NA
V gene: TRBV30
CDR3 protein: CAYTSGTSSYGYTF
CDR3 DNA: TGTGCCTACACGTCCGGGACAAGTTCCTATGGCTACACCTTC

J gene: TRBJ2-1
D gene: NA
clone size: NA
V gene: TRBV2
CDR3 protein: CASNRVLGNEQFF
CDR3 DNA: TGTGCCAGTAACAGGGTTCTGGGCAATGAGCAGTTCTTC